In this sample, the clone carrying this T cell receptor (beta chain) turned up a few times. Its target is not known. For bulk TCR libraries, previously described methods and listed TCR primers were used. TCRdb analysed the PCR reads with MiXCR anew, one entry per CDR3 protein. The sample carries 550,000 to 750,000 distinct CDR3 sequences, nearly 20% recorded once. As CD8+CD4-CCR7+CD45RA+ cells, naive CD8 T cells were sorted. These data are taken from a study of molecular identifiers for immune sequencing clone quantification. Study-level information: Five portions were made in replicates from RNA of roughly 18,000 or 92,000 naive CD8 cells, and four underwent sequencing. Study-wide results and caveats: Reports indicate spiked Jurkat TCR RNA from one cell could be found among roughly 930,000 naive cells.

The V and J ends lost 0 bases and 2 bases, in that order; junction bases with no gene match: 1. The CDR3 consists of 16 residues. Germline V gene data show CDR1 as SNHLY and CDR2 as FYNNEI. V is TRBV2 and J is TRBJ2-6, with 7 positions matching TRBD1. The clonotype originates from a human donor in good health. Some libraries in this study had Jurkat cell RNA spiked in. What was sequenced was naive CD8+ T cells from blood, with Jurkat cell RNA spiked in. Described subset: FACS-sorted CD8+CD4-CCR7+CD45RA+ naive T cells. The CDR3 is CASSEARGPGANVLTF. The CDR3 nucleotides are TGTGCCAGCAGTGAAGCGAGGGGGCCTGGGGCCAACGTCCTGACTTTC.